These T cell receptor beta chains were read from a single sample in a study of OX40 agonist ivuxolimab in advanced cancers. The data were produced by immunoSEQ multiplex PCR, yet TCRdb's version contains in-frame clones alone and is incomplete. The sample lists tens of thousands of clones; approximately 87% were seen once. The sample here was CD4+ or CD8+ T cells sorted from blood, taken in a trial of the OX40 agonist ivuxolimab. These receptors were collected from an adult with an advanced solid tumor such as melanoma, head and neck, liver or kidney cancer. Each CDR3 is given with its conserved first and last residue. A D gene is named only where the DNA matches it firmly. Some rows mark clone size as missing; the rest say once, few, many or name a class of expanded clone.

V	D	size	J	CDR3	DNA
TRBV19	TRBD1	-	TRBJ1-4	CASKGGQDYEKLFF	TGTGCCAGTAAAGGCGGACAGGACTACGAAAAACTGTTTTTT
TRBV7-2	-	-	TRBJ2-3	CASSLLGLLGTDTQYF	TGTGCCAGCAGCTTACTGGGACTCCTTGGCACAGATACGCAGTATTTT
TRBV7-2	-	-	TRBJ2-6	CASSLGSSGANVLTF	TGTGCCAGCAGCTTAGGTAGCTCTGGGGCCAACGTCCTGACTTTC
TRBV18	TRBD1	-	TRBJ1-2	CASSPGGVDYGYTF	TGTGCCAGCTCCCCAGGGGGAGTCGACTATGGCTACACCTTC
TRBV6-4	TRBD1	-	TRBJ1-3	CASGSQGQGTGDRSGNTIYF	TGTGCCAGCGGATCTCAGGGACAGGGGACAGGAGATCGCTCTGGAAACACCATATATTTT
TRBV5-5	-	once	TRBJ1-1	CASSLNPGQPNTEAFF	TGTGCCAGCAGCTTGAACCCCGGACAGCCCAACACTGAAGCTTTCTTT
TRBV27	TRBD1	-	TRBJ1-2	CASREEGATRTGHGYTF	TGTGCCAGCAGGGAAGAGGGGGCAACAAGGACCGGGCATGGCTACACCTTC
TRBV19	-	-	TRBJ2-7	CASSRPGKTYEQYF	TGTGCCAGTAGCCGCCCGGGGAAGACCTACGAGCAGTACTTC
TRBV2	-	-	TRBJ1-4	CASSEYSGALRSEKLFF	TGTGCCAGCAGTGAATATAGCGGAGCCCTACGTAGTGAAAAACTGTTTTTT
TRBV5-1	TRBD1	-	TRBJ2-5	CASSLLTGGARETQYF	TGCGCCAGCAGCTTATTAACAGGGGGCGCGAGGGAGACCCAGTACTTC
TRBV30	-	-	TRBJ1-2	CAWSHGAYYGYTF	TGTGCCTGGAGTCACGGGGCCTACTATGGCTACACCTTC
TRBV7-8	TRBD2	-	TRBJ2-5	CASSRRLAGGFQETQYF	TGTGCCAGCAGCCGTCGACTAGCGGGGGGATTCCAAGAGACCCAGTACTTC
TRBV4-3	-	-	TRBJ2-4	CASSQGVAQGNIQYF	TGCGCCAGCAGCCAAGGAGTAGCCCAAGGAAACATTCAGTACTTC
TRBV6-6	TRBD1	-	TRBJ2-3	CASTPGQGSTDTQYF	TGTGCCAGCACCCCGGGACAGGGTAGCACAGATACGCAGTATTTT
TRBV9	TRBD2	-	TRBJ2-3	CASGKAGDFTDTQYF	TGTGCCAGCGGAAAAGCGGGGGACTTCACAGATACGCAGTATTTT
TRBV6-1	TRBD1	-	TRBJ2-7	CASSDRGLGDEQYF	TGTGCCAGCAGCGACAGGGGGCTTGGAGACGAGCAGTACTTC
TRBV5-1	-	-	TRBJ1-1	CASSLGGAGTEAFF	TGCGCCAGCAGCTTGGGGGGAGCCGGAACTGAAGCTTTCTTT
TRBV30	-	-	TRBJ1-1	CAWSLPTGPNTEAFF	TGTGCCTGGAGTCTCCCCACGGGACCGAACACTGAAGCTTTCTTT
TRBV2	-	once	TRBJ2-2	CASRERQVSTHNTGELFF	TGTGCCAGCAGAGAGAGACAGGTATCTACCCATAACACCGGGGAGCTGTTTTTT
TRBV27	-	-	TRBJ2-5	CASALWGVSQETQYF	TGTGCCAGCGCGCTTTGGGGCGTCTCCCAAGAGACCCAGTACTTC
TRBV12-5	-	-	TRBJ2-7	CASGPPTPAPYEQYF	TGTGCTAGTGGTCCTCCCACCCCAGCCCCCTACGAGCAGTACTTC
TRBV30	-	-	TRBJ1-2	CAWSEGYSGGYTF	TGTGCCTGGTCGGAAGGATATTCGGGTGGCTACACCTTC